The sequence of this TCR beta chain was determined in a study of a mutant IDH1 vaccine in newly diagnosed glioma. Study details: Onset of vaccination occurred 4-6 weeks following radiotherapy alone, or with temozolomide cycles. Former treatment meant radiotherapy, temozolomide, or both; the majority had gotten both.

The protocol was immunoSEQ multiplex PCR, while the TCRdb copy is restricted to in-frame clones and leaves out a portion. The table lists 55,000 to 65,000 clones, 75% to 90% of them singletons. To note about this clone: Its antigen is still unknown.

Study results and limitations: Top-clonotype changes in peripheral T cells seemed unrelated to pseudoprogression. Of all patients, nearly 95% showed vaccine-induced immune responses.

Time point: week 11, during vaccination. With topical imiquimod, each dose of the vaccine consisted of 300 ug of mutant IDH1 20-mer peptide. This clonotype originated in a man aged 50-60 years with glioma. Sequenced material: PBMCs, taken from a glioma patient whose treatment included an IDH1 peptide vaccine.

The chain's CDR3 is CATNRGAFYEQFF. CDR3 nucleotides: TGTGCCACCAACCGAGGGGCCTTCTATGAGCAGTTCTTC. V usage is TRBV15 and J usage is TRBJ2-1; D possibly uses TRBD1 or TRBD2 (5 bases each). V lost 7 bases to trimming and J lost 8 bases, with 15 bases between them. Germline V gene lookup returns CDR1 LNHNV and CDR2 YYDKDF (reference sequence). This CDR3 region has 13 residues.